Below are 4 T cell receptor beta chains sequenced from a single sample in a study of breast tumors, draining lymph nodes, adjacent tissues. Samples came from axillary lymph nodes draining the breast cancer. TCRdb reanalysed the multiplex PCR reads using MiXCR and keeps one entry per CDR3 protein. The sample records 100,000 to 150,000 distinct CDR3 sequences, about 20% being singletons. Sequencing input: axillary lymph node tissue. The origin of the receptors is a female donor with breast cancer. Some clones in this sample may be carry-over from other donors' samples.

This clonotype was recorded at least ten times. The CDR3: CASRSDLLPQFF. In DNA, the CDR3 is TGTGCCAGCAGGTCCGATTTACTTCCCCAGTTCTTC. The genes are TRBV2 and TRBJ2-1; no clear D. CDR1 is SNHLY, CDR2 FYNNEI, per germline. V lost 6 bases and J 13 bases, leaving 16 bases between the germline ends. This CDR3 has 12 residues.

This clonotype was seen only a few times. This sequence joins TRBV5-4 and TRBJ2-2, with 12 bases matching TRBD1. CDR1 is SGHNT and CDR2 is YYREEE in the germline V gene (reference sequence). The V gene end was trimmed by 6 bases and the J gene end by 4 bases; junction bases not matched to a gene: 1. The CDR3 has 14 residues. In DNA, the CDR3 is TGTGCCAGCATGGGACAGGGGGCCACCGGGGAGCTGTTTTTT. As protein: CASMGQGATGELFF.

This clonotype showed up many times. The chain carries TRBV5-1 and TRBJ1-6; D is unresolved. Germline CDR1 SGHRS, CDR2 YFSETQ. This CDR3 region has 15 residues. V lost 1 base to trimming and J lost 7 bases, with 12 bases between them. CDR3: CASSLRSTGNSPLHF. For the CDR3, the DNA is TGCGCCAGCAGCTTGCGCTCTACCGGCAATTCACCCCTCCACTTT. Drawing the rest from reference TRBV5-1 and TRBJ1-6, the complete variable domain is KAGVTQTPRYLIKTRGQQVTLSCSPISGHRSVSWYQQTPGQGLQFLFEYFSETQRNKGNFPGRFSGRQFSNSRSEMNVSTLELGDSALYLCASSLRSTGNSPLHFGNGTRLTVT.

The sample holds many counts of this clonotype. The chain is built from TRBV2 and TRBJ2-3, with D maybe TRBD1 (5 bases). Trimming removed 9 bases at V and 2 bases at J, with 12 bases between. The CDR3 totals 13 residues. In germline, CDR1 is SNHLY, CDR2 FYNNEI. The CDR3 DNA sequence: TGTGCCAGTAGACAGATAAACACAGATACGCAGTATTTT. Translated: CASRQINTDTQYF.